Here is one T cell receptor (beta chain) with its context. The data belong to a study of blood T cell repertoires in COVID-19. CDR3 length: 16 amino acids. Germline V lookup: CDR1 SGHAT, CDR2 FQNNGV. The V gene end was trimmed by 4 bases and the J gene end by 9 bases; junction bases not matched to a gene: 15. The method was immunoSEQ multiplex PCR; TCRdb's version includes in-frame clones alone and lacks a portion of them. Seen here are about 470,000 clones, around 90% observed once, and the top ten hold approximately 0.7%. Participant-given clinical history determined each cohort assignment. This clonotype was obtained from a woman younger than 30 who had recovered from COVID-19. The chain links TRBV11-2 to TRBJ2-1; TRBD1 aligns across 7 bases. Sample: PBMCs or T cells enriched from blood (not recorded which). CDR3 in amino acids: CASSSRQGLKLGEQFF. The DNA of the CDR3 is TGTGCCAGCAGCTCCCGACAGGGTTTAAAGCTAGGTGAGCAGTTCTTC.